A selection of T cell receptor beta chains follows, all from one sample in a study of blood T cell repertoires in COVID-19. This table comes from immunoSEQ multiplex PCR, and its TCRdb copy is limited to in-frame clones, with some not included. Of hundreds of thousands of clones listed, around 90% were seen once; the top ten hold 0.75% to 0.85%. The sequenced sample was peripheral blood. These receptors originate from a man between 18 and 35 years old with COVID-19, enrolled during active disease. The CDR3 runs from the conserved cysteine through the conserved F or W. Fields, in order: D gene, clone size, V gene, J gene, CDR3 protein, CDR3 DNA. A D gene is named only where the DNA matches it firmly. A row's size may be missing; if present it is once, few, many or a size class.

d_gene: TRBD2
abundance: -
v_gene: TRBV19
j_gene: TRBJ2-7
CDR3aa: CASSTSGGSYEQYF
CDR3nt: TGTGCCAGTAGTACCTCCGGCGGGAGCTACGAGCAGTACTTC

d_gene: -
abundance: -
v_gene: TRBV19
j_gene: TRBJ1-1
CDR3aa: CASSAITGRNTEAFF
CDR3nt: TGTGCCAGTAGTGCTATCACAGGGAGGAACACTGAAGCTTTCTTT

d_gene: -
abundance: -
v_gene: TRBV29-1
j_gene: TRBJ1-4
CDR3aa: CSVEDQGEKLFF
CDR3nt: TGCAGCGTTGAAGACCAGGGCGAAAAACTGTTTTTT

d_gene: TRBD2
abundance: -
v_gene: TRBV30
j_gene: TRBJ2-3
CDR3aa: CAWAGGSDTQYF
CDR3nt: TGTGCCTGGGCGGGAGGGTCAGATACGCAGTATTTT

d_gene: TRBD2
abundance: -
v_gene: TRBV7-8
j_gene: TRBJ2-2
CDR3aa: CASSLGLAGSQTGELFF
CDR3nt: TGTGCCAGCAGCTTAGGACTAGCGGGAAGTCAAACCGGGGAGCTGTTTTTT

d_gene: -
abundance: -
v_gene: TRBV4-1
j_gene: TRBJ1-4
CDR3aa: CASSQDTGNEKLFF
CDR3nt: TGCGCCAGCAGCCAAGATACAGGGAACGAAAAACTGTTTTTT

d_gene: -
abundance: once
v_gene: TRBV6-1
j_gene: TRBJ2-1
CDR3aa: CASSERDNEQFF
CDR3nt: TGTGCCAGCAGTGAGCGGGACAATGAGCAGTTCTTC

d_gene: -
abundance: once
v_gene: TRBV3-1/TRBV3-2
j_gene: TRBJ1-2
CDR3aa: CASSHRQIGYTF
CDR3nt: TGTGCCAGCAGCCACAGACAGATTGGCTACACCTTC

d_gene: -
abundance: -
v_gene: TRBV11-2
j_gene: TRBJ1-1
CDR3aa: CASSLERGLTGSGGNTEAFF
CDR3nt: TGTGCCAGCAGCTTAGAGAGGGGTCTGACAGGTTCGGGGGGTAACACTGAAGCTTTCTTT

d_gene: -
abundance: -
v_gene: TRBV6-1
j_gene: TRBJ1-1
CDR3aa: CASSESYVNTEAFF
CDR3nt: TGTGCCAGCAGTGAATCGTATGTGAACACTGAAGCTTTCTTT

d_gene: -
abundance: -
v_gene: TRBV5-5
j_gene: TRBJ2-5
CDR3aa: CASSLANQETQYF
CDR3nt: TGTGCCAGCAGCTTGGCAAACCAAGAGACCCAGTACTTC

d_gene: -
abundance: -
v_gene: TRBV6-1
j_gene: TRBJ2-2
CDR3aa: CASSENRGNGELFF
CDR3nt: TGTGCCAGCAGTGAAAACCGGGGAAACGGGGAGCTGTTTTTT

d_gene: TRBD1
abundance: -
v_gene: TRBV19
j_gene: TRBJ2-1
CDR3aa: CASSNTGTGVDEQFF
CDR3nt: TGTGCCAGTAGTAACACCGGGACAGGGGTCGATGAGCAGTTCTTC

d_gene: -
abundance: -
v_gene: TRBV6-1
j_gene: TRBJ1-2
CDR3aa: CASSDSTAGGYTF
CDR3nt: TGTGCCAGCAGTGATTCGACGGCGGGCGGCTACACCTTC

d_gene: TRBD1
abundance: -
v_gene: TRBV5-1
j_gene: TRBJ1-2
CDR3aa: CASSFDREYGYTF
CDR3nt: TGCGCCAGCAGCTTTGACAGGGAGTATGGCTACACCTTC

d_gene: TRBD2
abundance: -
v_gene: TRBV4-2
j_gene: TRBJ2-1
CDR3aa: CASSQESGRVSYNEQFF
CDR3nt: TGTGCCAGCAGCCAAGAATCCGGGAGGGTCTCCTACAATGAGCAGTTCTTC

d_gene: -
abundance: -
v_gene: TRBV19
j_gene: TRBJ2-4
CDR3aa: CASSTHLSPRAKNIQYF
CDR3nt: TGTGCCAGTAGTACCCACCTCTCCCCCAGAGCCAAAAACATTCAGTACTTC

d_gene: -
abundance: -
v_gene: TRBV18
j_gene: TRBJ2-3
CDR3aa: CASSPLGHTDNTQYF
CDR3nt: TGTGCCAGCTCACCACTCGGCCATACAGACAATACGCAGTATTTT

d_gene: -
abundance: -
v_gene: TRBV10-3
j_gene: TRBJ2-5
CDR3aa: CAISEGEVRAAQYF
CDR3nt: TGTGCCATCAGTGAGGGGGAGGTGAGGGCGGCCCAGTACTTC

d_gene: TRBD2
abundance: -
v_gene: TRBV19
j_gene: TRBJ2-1
CDR3aa: CASSTSGQYNEQFF
CDR3nt: TGTGCCAGCTCGACTAGCGGTCAGTACAATGAGCAGTTCTTC

d_gene: -
abundance: -
v_gene: TRBV7-2
j_gene: TRBJ1-4
CDR3aa: CASSAQGLTNEKLFF
CDR3nt: TGTGCCAGCAGCGCCCAGGGACTAACTAATGAAAAACTGTTTTTT

d_gene: -
abundance: -
v_gene: TRBV6-5
j_gene: TRBJ2-1
CDR3aa: CASKQPYNEQFF
CDR3nt: TGTGCCAGCAAACAGCCCTACAATGAGCAGTTCTTC

d_gene: TRBD2
abundance: -
v_gene: TRBV14
j_gene: TRBJ2-7
CDR3aa: CASSRGGYEQYF
CDR3nt: TGTGCCAGCAGCCGGGGGGGGTACGAGCAGTACTTC

d_gene: TRBD1
abundance: once
v_gene: TRBV4-1
j_gene: TRBJ1-2
CDR3aa: CASSQDTGGGGYTF
CDR3nt: TGCGCCAGCAGCCAAGACACAGGGGGGGGTGGCTACACCTTC

d_gene: TRBD1
abundance: -
v_gene: TRBV18
j_gene: TRBJ2-7
CDR3aa: CASSPGQGYSYEQYF
CDR3nt: TGTGCCAGCTCACCCGGACAGGGGTACTCCTACGAGCAGTACTTC

d_gene: TRBD1
abundance: once
v_gene: TRBV13
j_gene: TRBJ1-1
CDR3aa: CASSSGQGEAFF
CDR3nt: TGTGCCAGCAGCTCCGGACAGGGAGAAGCTTTCTTT

d_gene: TRBD2
abundance: -
v_gene: TRBV15
j_gene: TRBJ2-5
CDR3aa: CATSRAGGGLGETQYF
CDR3nt: TGTGCCACCAGCAGAGCCGGGGGGGGGCTAGGAGAGACCCAGTACTTC

d_gene: TRBD1
abundance: few
v_gene: TRBV18
j_gene: TRBJ2-2
CDR3aa: CASSPLTGGQAGELFF
CDR3nt: TGTGCCAGCTCACCCCTAACAGGGGGGCAAGCCGGGGAGCTGTTTTTT

d_gene: -
abundance: -
v_gene: TRBV29-1
j_gene: TRBJ2-7
CDR3aa: CSVGVSSYEQYF
CDR3nt: TGCAGCGTTGGTGTTAGCTCCTACGAGCAGTACTTC

d_gene: -
abundance: -
v_gene: TRBV7-9
j_gene: TRBJ1-4
CDR3aa: CASSADRLVFF
CDR3nt: TGTGCCAGCAGCGCCGACAGGTTGGTGTTTTTT

d_gene: TRBD2
abundance: few
v_gene: TRBV7-9
j_gene: TRBJ2-7
CDR3aa: CASSSGLAVGVEQYF
CDR3nt: TGTGCCAGCAGCTCCGGACTAGCCGTGGGAGTGGAGCAGTACTTC

d_gene: TRBD1
abundance: -
v_gene: TRBV6-6
j_gene: TRBJ2-1
CDR3aa: CASSYGTGADNEQFF
CDR3nt: TGTGCCAGCAGTTACGGGACAGGGGCAGACAATGAGCAGTTCTTC

d_gene: -
abundance: -
v_gene: TRBV5-1
j_gene: TRBJ2-2
CDR3aa: CASSFGGSGPGELFF
CDR3nt: TGCGCCAGCAGCTTTGGAGGTTCGGGCCCCGGGGAGCTGTTTTTT

d_gene: -
abundance: -
v_gene: TRBV2
j_gene: TRBJ1-5
CDR3aa: CASSESGQRNQPQHF
CDR3nt: TGTGCCAGCAGTGAATCAGGCCAACGCAATCAGCCCCAGCATTTT

d_gene: -
abundance: -
v_gene: TRBV19
j_gene: TRBJ1-5
CDR3aa: CASSIAPGHDSNQPQHF
CDR3nt: TGTGCCAGTAGTATAGCCCCCGGACACGATAGCAATCAGCCCCAGCATTTT

d_gene: TRBD2
abundance: -
v_gene: TRBV3-1/TRBV3-2
j_gene: TRBJ2-1
CDR3aa: CASSGRLAVNEQFF
CDR3nt: TGTGCCAGCAGCGGCCGACTAGCCGTGAATGAGCAGTTCTTC

d_gene: TRBD2
abundance: once
v_gene: TRBV14
j_gene: TRBJ2-2
CDR3aa: CASSQVRLAGVAGELFF
CDR3nt: TGTGCCAGCAGCCAAGTGAGACTAGCGGGAGTAGCGGGGGAGCTGTTTTTT

d_gene: TRBD2
abundance: -
v_gene: TRBV6-2/TRBV6-3
j_gene: TRBJ2-1
CDR3aa: CASSYWSSGGRYNEQFF
CDR3nt: TGTGCCAGCAGTTACTGGTCTAGCGGGGGGCGGTACAATGAGCAGTTCTTC

d_gene: -
abundance: -
v_gene: TRBV15
j_gene: TRBJ2-3
CDR3aa: CATSRAEVLDTDTQYF
CDR3nt: TGTGCCACCAGCAGAGCAGAGGTCCTCGACACAGATACGCAGTATTTT

d_gene: TRBD2
abundance: once
v_gene: TRBV19
j_gene: TRBJ2-5
CDR3aa: CASSIIPITSGIETQYF
CDR3nt: TGTGCCAGTAGTATCATACCTATTACTAGCGGGATAGAGACCCAGTACTTC

d_gene: TRBD2
abundance: few
v_gene: TRBV5-6
j_gene: TRBJ2-5
CDR3aa: CASSSWGLAGVRETQYF
CDR3nt: TGTGCCAGCAGCAGCTGGGGACTAGCGGGGGTTCGAGAGACCCAGTACTTC

d_gene: TRBD1
abundance: -
v_gene: TRBV6-6
j_gene: TRBJ1-6
CDR3aa: CASSYQGVGSPLHF
CDR3nt: TGTGCCAGCAGTTATCAGGGGGTAGGTTCACCCCTCCACTTT

d_gene: TRBD1
abundance: -
v_gene: TRBV6-5
j_gene: TRBJ2-4
CDR3aa: CASSPGGLEKNIQYF
CDR3nt: TGTGCCAGCAGTCCAGGGGGCCTCGAGAAAAACATTCAGTACTTC

d_gene: TRBD2
abundance: -
v_gene: TRBV7-6
j_gene: TRBJ2-1
CDR3aa: CASSFAPYVASGGNEQFF
CDR3nt: TGTGCCAGCAGCTTTGCCCCATATGTGGCTAGCGGGGGGAATGAGCAGTTCTTC

d_gene: -
abundance: -
v_gene: TRBV11-2
j_gene: TRBJ2-7
CDR3aa: CASSLEAHSRGEQYF
CDR3nt: TGTGCCAGCAGCTTAGAGGCCCATTCAAGGGGCGAGCAGTACTTC

d_gene: TRBD1
abundance: -
v_gene: TRBV3-1/TRBV3-2
j_gene: TRBJ2-1
CDR3aa: CASSQVTSDRGQFF
CDR3nt: TGTGCCAGCAGCCAAGTGACGTCCGACAGGGGGCAGTTCTTC

d_gene: TRBD1
abundance: -
v_gene: TRBV10-1
j_gene: TRBJ2-6
CDR3aa: CASSDYRGSGANVLTF
CDR3nt: TGCGCCAGCAGTGATTACAGGGGGAGTGGGGCCAACGTCCTGACTTTC